Sequencing of this T cell receptor beta chain was carried out in a study of human T cells and chemical hapten exposure. Germline V lookup: CDR1 GTSNPN, CDR2 SVGIG (reference sequence). V lost 4 bases to trimming and J lost 5 bases, with 12 bases between them. This CDR3 has 14 amino acids. TCRdb redid the calling of the RACE reads with MiXCR, one entry per CDR3 protein. The sample gives tens of thousands of distinct CDR3 sequences, around 9.5% of which show up once; around 3.6% is in the top ten. Time point indicated: pre-sensitization, week 0. Specified treatment: therapeutic diphenylcyclopropenone sensitization with weekly scalp DPC. A few counts support this clonotype.

The J gene is TRBJ1-6, the V gene TRBV30; D unclear. This receptor was identified in a woman in her thirties or forties with alopecia areata. Some clones in this sample may be carry-over from other donors' samples. The material was whole blood, obtained in connection with sensitization to the hapten diphenylcyclopropenone (DPC). Here the CDR3 reads CAWKIRRDNSPLHF. CDR3 DNA sequence: TGTGCCTGGAAGATCCGAAGAGATAATTCACCCCTCCACTTT.